Presented here are 6 T cell receptor beta chains from one specimen sequenced in a study of vaccination and CD4 T cells after COVID-19. Cultured CD4+ T cell DNA was sequenced using the Oncomine TCR Beta short-read assay. One entry per CDR3 protein results from TCRdb running MiXCR on the PCR reads. Counted here are some 18,000 distinct CDR3 sequences, roughly three fifths occurring once; the ten biggest clones make up about a tenth. The antigens for these receptors are not known. The treatment is: roughly 11-day PBMC culture with coronavirus spike peptide pools or control peptides (ViraFEST assay). The specimen was CD4+ T cells from blood, cultured in vitro. These receptors came from a human donor who had recovered from COVID-19.

This clonotype was seen a few times. V usage is TRBV7-9 and J usage is TRBJ2-2, with 7 bases identical to TRBD2. The CDR3 totals 16 residues. CDR1 and CDR2 (germline): SEHNR, FQNEAQ (reference sequence). Trimming at V came to 7 bases and at J to 2 bases, leaving 10 bases not matched to a gene. In nucleotides, the CDR3 is TGTGCCAGCACCGATAACCCGGGAGGCAACACCGGGGAGCTGTTTTTT. Encoded protein: CASTDNPGGNTGELFF.

V and J are TRBV2 and TRBJ1-5; D possibly corresponds to TRBD1 (5 bases). Germline V gene lookup returns CDR1 SNHLY and CDR2 FYNNEI. The CDR3 length is 15 residues. V lost 5 bases, J lost 3 bases, and 14 bases lay in between. The CDR3 sequence: CASSFLTGVNQPQHF. For the CDR3, the DNA is TGTGCCAGCAGTTTCCTCACAGGAGTCAATCAGCCCCAGCATTTT.

V usage is TRBV19 and J usage is TRBJ2-7; D unclear. The CDR3 covers 15 residues. Germline CDR1 and CDR2: LNHDA and SQIVND (reference sequence). Trimming cost V 4 bases and J 0 bases, with 13 bases left between them. DNA for the CDR3: TGTGCCAGTAGTAATATTTGGACGGGCTCCTACGAGCAGTACTTC. It is translated as CASSNIWTGSYEQYF.

There are a few counts of this clonotype. The chain carries TRBV7-3 and TRBJ2-3, with 8 bases identical to TRBD2. After removal of 4 bases from V and 6 bases from J, the junction contained 3 bases not matched to a gene. The germline CDR1 and CDR2 sequences are SGHTA and FQGTGA. The length of the CDR3 is 13 residues. CDR3 sequence (DNA): TGTGCCAGCAGCTCCGGGACTAGGGATACGCAGTATTTT. It encodes CASSSGTRDTQYF.

The chain recombines TRBV5-6 with TRBJ1-5, with TRBD1 identical over 9 bases. The CDR3 has 15 residues. V was pared by 2 bases and J by 3 bases, with 3 bases of the junction left unmatched. Germline CDR1 reads SGHDT; CDR2 reads YYEEEE. CDR3 DNA sequence: TGTGCCAGCAGCTTCCGGACAGGGGACAATCAGCCCCAGCATTTT. This sequence encodes CASSFRTGDNQPQHF.

This clonotype was seen a few times. The rearrangement links TRBV6-1 to TRBJ1-1; D is uncertain. The V gene's germline CDR1 is MNHNS and CDR2 SASEGT. The CDR3 consists of 10 residues. V shed 7 bases and J shed 8 bases, with 8 bases lying between them. The CDR3 DNA reads as TGTGCCAGCAAGCTGCAAGAAGCTTTCTTT. Its protein product is CASKLQEAFF.